These T cell receptor beta chains were read from a single sample in a study of cytomegalovirus exposure and HLA in healthy donors. Method: immunoSEQ multiplex PCR; TCRdb's copy keeps in-frame clones and lacks some. Of more than 80,000 clones listed, about 77% are singletons. The sample comprised PBMCs. Source of these receptors: a man between 60 and 75 years old in good health and CMV-seronegative. Both conserved end residues are part of each CDR3.

J: TRBJ2-7
V: TRBV10-1
CDR3: CASGRAGRPYEQYF

J: TRBJ1-2
V: TRBV2
CDR3: CASSVAGALIGGYTF

J: TRBJ2-2
V: TRBV5-4
CDR3: CASSKGLASGELFF

J: TRBJ2-3
V: TRBV6-5
CDR3: CASSSPGQPTDTQYF

J: TRBJ2-2
V: TRBV7-9
CDR3: CASSLKQGYGGELFF

J: TRBJ1-5
V: TRBV6-6
CDR3: CASSRDRGGSNQPQHF

J: TRBJ1-1
V: TRBV6-1
CDR3: CATSIRPGTEAFF

J: TRBJ2-7
V: TRBV6-4
CDR3: CVQEGRYEQYF

J: TRBJ1-1
V: TRBV5-6
CDR3: CASSLDTNTEAFF

J: TRBJ1-5
V: TRBV18
CDR3: CASSPVGGLRSGQPQHF

J: TRBJ1-1
V: TRBV5-1
CDR3: CASRSDMNTEAFF

J: TRBJ1-2
V: TRBV6-1
CDR3: CASSQGNYGYTF

J: TRBJ2-3
V: TRBV6-1
CDR3: CASSKGLAGASTDTQYF

J: TRBJ2-5
V: TRBV15
CDR3: CATSREWGVQETQYF

J: TRBJ1-1
V: TRBV25-1
CDR3: CASSSSRGGYTEAFF

J: TRBJ1-1
V: TRBV6-1
CDR3: CASRITSGVTEAFF

J: TRBJ1-5
V: TRBV21-1
CDR3: CASSKRVGQGVVGNQPQHF

J: TRBJ1-6
V: TRBV30
CDR3: CAWRPVAGVNSPLHF

J: TRBJ2-7
V: TRBV7-8
CDR3: CASSIRLVPYEQYF

J: TRBJ1-1
V: TRBV6-1
CDR3: CASSVETGLGTEAFF

J: TRBJ2-7
V: TRBV4-1
CDR3: CASSQDLQGVSYEQYF

J: TRBJ1-5
V: TRBV6-6
CDR3: CASLRDSNQPQHF

J: TRBJ2-6
V: TRBV11-3
CDR3: CASSSGGTGANVLTF

J: TRBJ2-7
V: TRBV13
CDR3: CASSLRGQGAYEQYF

J: TRBJ2-7
V: TRBV9
CDR3: CASSVGLDYEQYF

J: TRBJ2-7
V: TRBV11-3
CDR3: CASSSSGGAYEQYF

J: TRBJ2-1
V: TRBV7-6
CDR3: CASSLARSGEQFF

J: TRBJ2-5
V: TRBV19
CDR3: CATSGAETQYF

J: TRBJ2-7
V: TRBV11-3
CDR3: CASSPGGPSEQYF

J: TRBJ1-1
V: TRBV13
CDR3: CASSFTTGAQAAFF

J: TRBJ1-1
V: TRBV12-5
CDR3: CASGLPSGRKNTEAFF

J: TRBJ1-1
V: TRBV11-3
CDR3: CASSFGGGSTEASF

J: TRBJ1-2
V: TRBV30
CDR3: CAWSPGYRYTF

J: TRBJ2-2
V: TRBV7-8
CDR3: CASSLVLLGLAGENTGELFF

J: TRBJ2-2
V: TRBV7-3
CDR3: CASSRDSNTGELFF

J: TRBJ1-6
V: TRBV5-4
CDR3: CASSQAPTSPLHF

J: TRBJ2-1
V: TRBV9
CDR3: CASSGGGTGAGNEQFF

J: TRBJ2-3
V: TRBV11-2
CDR3: CASSPGLGTDTQYF

J: TRBJ2-5
V: TRBV9
CDR3: CASSVGRTSGFGTQYF

J: TRBJ1-3
V: TRBV21-1
CDR3: CASPKERDRASRCSGNTIYF

J: TRBJ1-3
V: TRBV18
CDR3: CASSPPTASSGNTIYF

J: TRBJ1-6
V: TRBV6-1
CDR3: CASSLGQGNNSPLHF

J: TRBJ1-1
V: TRBV6-6
CDR3: CASSSTGNTEAFF

J: TRBJ2-3
V: TRBV4-1
CDR3: CASSQDPILAWSTDTQYF

J: TRBJ1-1
V: TRBV6-5
CDR3: CASSYSGGFGTEAFF

J: TRBJ1-1
V: TRBV5-4
CDR3: CASSLAFRDTEAFF